The entry that follows covers one T cell receptor (beta chain) sequence. Its matching antigen is unknown. The CDR3 spans 16 residues. Looked up from germline, CDR1 is SGHVS and CDR2 is FQNEAQ. The V and J ends lost 4 bases and 3 bases, in that order; junction bases with no gene match: 4. PCR primers comprised 60 Vbeta and 13 Jbeta primers. Sequenced by immunoSEQ multiplex PCR; TCRdb stores in-frame clones only, minus some. The repertoire includes approximately 85,000 clones, approximately 80% of them detected once, and 20% to 25% sits in the top ten. The data stem from a study of cytomegalovirus exposure and HLA in healthy donors. Broader study findings: In a later analysis, at a false discovery rate of 0.05, 17,000 or so TCR beta sequences were associated with HLA alleles.

V gene TRBV7-8 combines with J gene TRBJ1-3; 12 nucleotides agree with TRBD1. Specimen: PBMCs. The TCR comes from a woman between 50 and 59 years old in good health and CMV-seropositive. CDR3 sequence: CASSSGQGALGNTIYF. The CDR3 bases are TGTGCCAGCAGCTCGGGACAGGGGGCGCTTGGAAACACCATATATTTT.